The 28 T cell receptor beta chains presented below share a single source sample, sequenced in a study of cytomegalovirus exposure and HLA in healthy donors. Researchers ran the PCR with 60 Vbeta and 13 Jbeta primers. TCRdb's table, derived via immunoSEQ multiplex PCR, lists solely in-frame clones and lacks some. The repertoire holds 30,000 to 40,000 clones, more than 80% seen once, with roughly 5.5% in the top ten. Sequenced material: PBMCs. The receptors were sampled from a male donor in good health and CMV-seronegative.

The CDR3 is CASSARGDNEQFF. In nucleotides, the CDR3 is TGTGCCAGCAGCGCCCGGGGAGACAATGAGCAGTTCTTC. The V call is TRBV9, the J call TRBJ2-1; a possible D gene is TRBD2 (5 bases). CDR1 and CDR2 (germline): SGDLS, YYNGEE. This CDR3 region has 13 residues. Trimming pared 3 bases from V and 5 bases from J, leaving 9 bases between.

The genes are TRBV10-3 and TRBJ1-3, with 8 bases aligning to TRBD1. CDR3 length equals 15 residues. Germline V gene sequence: CDR1 ENHRY, CDR2 SYGVKD. Trimming at V came to 4 bases and at J to 4 bases, leaving 6 bases not matched to a gene. CDR3 sequence (DNA): TGTGCCATCAGTGGGACAGGGAGAGCAGGAAACACCATATATTTT. This sequence encodes CAISGTGRAGNTIYF.

V gene TRBV4-2 combines with J gene TRBJ2-1, with TRBD2 as a possible D gene (7 bases). Trimming stripped 1 base from V and 4 bases from J, with 14 bases between. The CDR3 contains 16 residues. Germline assignment: CDR1 LGHNA and CDR2 YNFKEQ. The DNA for the CDR3 is TGTGCCAGCAGCCAAGTGGACAGCGGGACGTACAATGAGCAGTTCTTC. Amino acids: CASSQVDSGTYNEQFF.

V usage is TRBV18 and J usage is TRBJ2-5, with D perhaps TRBD1 (5 bases). CDR1 and CDR2 from the germline V gene are KGHSH and LQKENI. The CDR3 is 13 amino acids. V shed 3 bases and J shed 5 bases, with 10 bases lying between them. CDR3 sequence reads: CASSPEGAETQYF. In DNA, the CDR3 is TGTGCCAGCTCACCGGAAGGGGCGGAGACCCAGTACTTC.

The genes are TRBV5-4 and TRBJ2-1, with 8 bases matching TRBD1. This CDR3 has 17 amino acids. Germline V CDR1 and CDR2: SGHNT, YYREEE (reference sequence). V lost 0 bases and J lost 2; bases outside the gene matches: 7. The CDR3 nucleotides read TGTGCCAGCAGCTTGGGGACAGGGCTATCGCCCTACAATGAGCAGTTCTTC. This translates into CASSLGTGLSPYNEQFF.

The count of this clone is one. The junction differs from germline at one of its ends, possibly a read error. J is TRBJ1-4 and V is TRBV7-7; D ambiguous. The CDR3 length is 14 residues. CDR1 and CDR2 (germline): SSHAT, FNYEAQ (reference sequence). As DNA, the CDR3 is TGTGCTAGCAGCCCACACCCGACTAATGAAAAACTGTTTTTT. It yields the protein CASSPHPTNEKLFF.

This rearrangement joins TRBV6-6 to TRBJ1-2; TRBD1 aligns across 10 bases. Unmatched junction bases numbered 8, after V lost 6 bases and J lost 4 bases. The CDR3 has 15 residues. Germline CDR1 is MNHNY and CDR2 is SVGAGI (reference sequence). DNA of the CDR3: TGTGCCAGCAGGGGGGGACAGGGGCAGGGCTATGGCTACACCTTC. Translation gives CASRGGQGQGYGYTF.

The V and J genes are TRBV9 and TRBJ1-4; D remains unclear. The CDR3 length is 14 residues. Germline V gene sequence: CDR1 SGDLS, CDR2 YYNGEE. The V gene lost 0 bases and the J gene lost 7 bases, with 10 bases spanning the gap. The CDR3 here is CASSVGQLGEKLFF. DNA of the CDR3: TGTGCCAGCAGCGTAGGCCAACTAGGTGAAAAACTGTTTTTT.

The J gene is TRBJ1-1, the V gene TRBV14; 8 bases fit TRBD1. This CDR3 has 15 amino acids. Germline CDR1 and CDR2: SGHDN and FVKESK. The V gene end was trimmed by 4 bases and the J gene end by 1 base; junction bases not matched to a gene: 5. In DNA form, the CDR3 reads TGTGCCAGCAGCCCCTGGACAGGGACGAACACTGAAGCTTTCTTT. This codes for CASSPWTGTNTEAFF.

This chain connects TRBV5-1 to TRBJ2-7, with 12 bases lining up with TRBD1. Per the germline V gene, CDR1 is SGHRS and CDR2 is YFSETQ. The CDR3 spans 16 residues. V dropped 4 bases and J dropped 3; count of bases not matched to a gene: 8. CDR3 sequence reads: CASSRTGTGGDYEQYF. DNA of the CDR3: TGCGCCAGCAGCCGAACCGGGACAGGGGGCGACTACGAGCAGTACTTC.

This clone was detected only once. The J gene is TRBJ1-5, the V gene TRBV27, with no clear D. The V gene lost 4 bases and the J gene lost 0 bases, with 7 bases spanning the gap. This CDR3 has 14 residues. Germline V gene sequence: CDR1 MNHEY, CDR2 SMNVEV (reference sequence). CDR3 protein: CASSSLYSNQPQHF. The DNA for the CDR3 is TGTGCCAGCAGTTCCCTGTATAGCAATCAGCCCCAGCATTTT.

The J gene is TRBJ2-7, the V gene TRBV6-4; TRBD2 aligns across 9 bases. CDR1 MRHNA and CDR2 SNTAGT come from the germline V gene. CDR3 length: 13 residues. Germline trimming cut 4 bases from V and 5 bases from J; bases unmatched to any gene: 3. The CDR3: CASSASGDHEQYF. The CDR3, as DNA: TGTGCCAGCAGTGCTAGCGGGGACCACGAGCAGTACTTC.

The chain uses TRBV11-2 and TRBJ2-7; D is undetermined. There are 13 residues in the CDR3. From germline, CDR1 is SGHAT and CDR2 FQNNGV. V dropped 3 bases and J dropped 0 bases, with 6 bases sitting between them. The CDR3 reads CASSFPRSYEQYF. The CDR3 DNA is TGTGCCAGCAGCTTCCCCCGCTCCTACGAGCAGTACTTC.

V usage is TRBV15 and J usage is TRBJ1-4, with D perhaps TRBD1 (6 bases). Germline lookup yields CDR1 LNHNV and CDR2 YYDKDF (reference sequence). Trimming removed 0 bases from V and 7 bases from J, with 12 bases in between. The CDR3 consists of 15 residues. The CDR3 bases are TGTGCCACCAGCAGAGATCGGGGGGCTTCTGAAAAACTGTTTTTT. This codes for CATSRDRGASEKLFF.

V usage is TRBV5-6 and J usage is TRBJ2-5, with 7 bases lining up with TRBD1. J lost 0 bases, V lost 4 bases, and 6 bases had no gene match. This CDR3 spans 15 amino acids. CDR1 and CDR2 (germline): SGHDT, YYEEEE. The CDR3 DNA is TGTGCCAGCAGCCCGGGACAGCAGTACCAAGAGACCCAGTACTTC. Amino acids: CASSPGQQYQETQYF.

This clone was observed a handful of times. The chain has TRBV6-5 and TRBJ1-2, with D uncertain. In germline, CDR1 is MNHEY, CDR2 SVGAGI. Trimming shortened V by 0 bases and J by 3 bases, and 8 bases separated the two germline ends. The CDR3 sequence is 14 residues long. The CDR3 is CASSYSHSYYGYTF. The DNA for the CDR3 is TGTGCCAGCAGTTACTCTCACAGCTACTATGGCTACACCTTC.

The CDR3 here is CASSEFGGDEKLFF. The CDR3 nucleotides read TGTGCCAGCAGTGAATTTGGGGGGGATGAAAAACTGTTTTTT. The chain joins TRBV25-1 to TRBJ1-4, with D perhaps TRBD1 (5 bases). Germline loops: CDR1 MGHDK, CDR2 SYGVNS. The V end lost 1 base, the J end lost 6 bases, and 9 bases lay between the germline ends. The CDR3 has 14 amino acids.

This clone was observed a handful of times. The rearrangement uses TRBV7-2 and TRBJ2-7; a weak D match, TRBD2 (6 bases). Germline V gives CDR1 SGHTA, CDR2 FQGNSA. Trimming pared 5 bases from V and 4 bases from J, leaving 15 bases between. This CDR3 contains 14 residues. The CDR3 DNA reads as TGTGCCAGCAGCCTTGGAGGGCTAAATTACGAGCAGTACTTC. Its protein product is CASSLGGLNYEQYF.

This clone was seen only once. CDR3 nucleotide sequence: TGTGCCTCCCGGACAGGGGAGAACACTGAAGCTTTCTTT. Translation gives CASRTGENTEAFF. The chain has TRBV10-3 and TRBJ1-1, with 9 bases fitting TRBD1. CDR1 and CDR2 (germline): ENHRY, SYGVKD. With 11 bases clipped from V and 1 base from J, the junction kept 5 bases outside the gene matches. This CDR3 region has 13 residues.

This clone has only one observation. The chain uses TRBV29-1 and TRBJ2-1; D gene ambiguous. The CDR3 is 12 amino acids. V gave up 0 bases and J gave up 4 bases, with 4 bases separating them. CDR1 is SQVTM and CDR2 is ANQGSEA in the germline V gene. In nucleotides, the CDR3 is TGCAGCGTTGAAGACTATTACAATGAGCAGTTCTTC. Translated, it gives CSVEDYYNEQFF.

The chain employs TRBV2 and TRBJ2-1; no definite D call. Germline V gene sequence: CDR1 SNHLY, CDR2 FYNNEI. The CDR3 extends over 15 amino acids. V was shortened by 3 bases and J by 8 bases, with 17 bases between the two germline ends. The CDR3 DNA reads TGTGCCAGCAGTGAGTTGGTGTCAGGTTCGTATGAGCAGTTCTTC. Translating gives CASSELVSGSYEQFF.

The genes are TRBV5-6 and TRBJ1-4; the D gene is possibly TRBD1 (5 bases). The germline gives CDR1 SGHDT, CDR2 YYEEEE. Trimming took off 4 bases at V and 5 bases at J, with 15 bases between the two ends. The CDR3 extends over 15 amino acids. This CDR3 is CASSPIPGNNEKLFF. The DNA for the CDR3 is TGTGCCAGCAGCCCTATACCAGGGAACAATGAAAAACTGTTTTTT.

The V and J genes are TRBV6-4 and TRBJ2-2; TRBD2 matches at 7 bases. V shed 2 bases, J shed 6 bases, and the junction held 3 bases outside the gene matches. This CDR3 comprises 14 residues. Germline CDR1 and CDR2: MRHNA and SNTAGT. CDR3 residues: CASSDGLDSGELFF. CDR3 sequence (DNA): TGTGCCAGCAGTGACGGACTAGACTCCGGGGAGCTGTTTTTT.

This chain links TRBV4-3 with TRBJ2-7, with a weak D call TRBD2 (6 bases). The CDR3 length is 15 residues. Per germline, CDR1 LGHNA and CDR2 YSLEER. Trimming took off 1 base at V and 5 bases at J, with 15 bases between the two ends. The CDR3 coding sequence is TGCGCCAGCAGCCAAGGGCGGGACTCCTTTCACGAGCAGTACTTC. It yields the protein CASSQGRDSFHEQYF.

This rearrangement joins TRBV5-1 to TRBJ2-3, with D perhaps matching TRBD2 (5 bases). In germline, CDR1 is SGHRS, CDR2 YFSETQ. The CDR3 covers 14 residues. V lost 2 bases, J lost 3 bases, and 10 bases lay in between. The CDR3 DNA reads as TGCGCCAGCAGCTTCGGGGAGTGGACAGATACGCAGTATTTT. Translating it yields CASSFGEWTDTQYF.

The chain employs TRBV5-4 and TRBJ1-5, with D perhaps TRBD1 (6 bases). Germline V gene data show CDR1 as SGHNT and CDR2 as YYREEE (reference sequence). Trimming cost V 0 bases and J 6 bases, with 16 bases left between them. The CDR3 covers 16 residues. This chain's CDR3 is CASSLGGQNKGQPQHF. CDR3 nucleotide sequence: TGTGCCAGCAGCTTGGGAGGACAGAATAAAGGTCAGCCCCAGCATTTT. The full variable domain, rest sourced from reference TRBV5-4 and TRBJ1-5, is ETGVTQSPTHLIKTRGQQVTLRCSSQSGHNTVSWYQQALGQGPQFIFQYYREEENGRGNFPPRFSGLQFPNYSSELNVNALELDDSALYLCASSLGGQNKGQPQHFGDGTRLSIL.

V gene TRBV7-9 combines with J gene TRBJ2-7; TRBD2 matches at 12 bases. Germline trimming cut 6 bases from V and 1 base from J; bases unmatched to any gene: 4. Germline V gene lookup returns CDR1 SEHNR and CDR2 FQNEAQ (reference sequence). The CDR3 totals 15 residues. The CDR3 DNA sequence: TGTGCCAGCAGTCCCCTAGCGGGAGGGTCCTACGAGCAGTACTTC. It codes for CASSPLAGGSYEQYF.

The chain links TRBV10-3 to TRBJ2-2; tentatively, D is TRBD1 (5 bases). Germline CDR1 is ENHRY and CDR2 is SYGVKD. The V end was cut by 3 bases, the J end by 1 base, with 9 bases between. CDR3 size: 15 residues. CDR3 in amino acids: CAISDGQGNTGELFF. In DNA form, the CDR3 reads TGTGCCATCAGTGATGGGCAGGGGAACACCGGGGAGCTGTTTTTT.